Given below is one T cell receptor (beta chain) in context. Its specificity is unknown. This specimen comes from a study of cytomegalovirus exposure and HLA in healthy donors. Study-level findings and limits: Fewer than 20,000 TCR beta sequences were associated with HLA alleles at 0.05 false discovery rate in a later analysis.

PCR involved 60 Vbeta and 13 Jbeta primers. Some clones are missing from TCRdb's copy, which holds only in-frame ones; the method was immunoSEQ multiplex PCR. This sample yields 150,000 or so clones, of which approximately 80% are seen a single time; 13% to 15% belongs to the top ten. The origin of this receptor is a middle-aged woman in good health and CMV-seronegative. Sequenced input: PBMCs.

CDR3 bases: TGTGCCAGTAGTATGCACAGGGTTATCAGTATGGAGCAGTACTTC. Translating gives CASSMHRVISMEQYF. The chain links TRBV19 to TRBJ2-7, with D possibly matching TRBD1 (6 bases). The germline CDR1 and CDR2 sequences are LNHDA and SQIVND (reference sequence). The CDR3 extends over 15 amino acids. V lost 3 bases and J 7 bases, leaving 19 bases between the germline ends. The full variable domain, its missing parts supplied by reference TRBV19 and TRBJ2-7, is DGGITQSPKYLFRKEGQNVTLSCEQNLNHDAMYWYRQDPGQGLRLIYYSQIVNDFQKGDIAEGYSVSREKKESFPLTVTSAQKNPTAFYLCASSMHRVISMEQYFGPGTRLTVT.